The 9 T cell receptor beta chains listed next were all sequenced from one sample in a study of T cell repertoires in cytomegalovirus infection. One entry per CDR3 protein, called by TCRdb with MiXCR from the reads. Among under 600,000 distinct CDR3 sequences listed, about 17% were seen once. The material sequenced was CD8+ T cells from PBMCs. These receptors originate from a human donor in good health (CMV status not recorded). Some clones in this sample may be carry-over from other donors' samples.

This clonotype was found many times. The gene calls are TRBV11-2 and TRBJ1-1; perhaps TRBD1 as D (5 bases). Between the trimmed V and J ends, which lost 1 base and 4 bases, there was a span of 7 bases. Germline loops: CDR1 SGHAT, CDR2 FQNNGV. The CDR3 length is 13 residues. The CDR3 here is CASSLGRGTEAFF. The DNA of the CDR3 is TGTGCCAGCAGCTTAGGAAGGGGCACTGAAGCTTTCTTT.

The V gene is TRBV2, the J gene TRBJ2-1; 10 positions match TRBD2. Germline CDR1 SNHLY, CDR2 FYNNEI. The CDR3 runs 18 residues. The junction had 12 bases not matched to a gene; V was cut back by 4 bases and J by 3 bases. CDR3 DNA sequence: TGTGCCAGCAGTGCCTCTAGCGGGAGCGGGTCTTTCTACAATGAGCAGTTCTTC. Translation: CASSASSGSGSFYNEQFF.

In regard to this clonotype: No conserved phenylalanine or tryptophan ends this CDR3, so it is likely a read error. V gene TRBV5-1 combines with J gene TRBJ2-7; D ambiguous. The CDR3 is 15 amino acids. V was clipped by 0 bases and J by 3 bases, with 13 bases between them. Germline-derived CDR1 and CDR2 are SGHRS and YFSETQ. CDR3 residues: CASSLAGRSNYEQYS. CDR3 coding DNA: TGCGCCAGCAGCTTGGCCGGCCGGAGTAACTACGAGCAGTACTCC.

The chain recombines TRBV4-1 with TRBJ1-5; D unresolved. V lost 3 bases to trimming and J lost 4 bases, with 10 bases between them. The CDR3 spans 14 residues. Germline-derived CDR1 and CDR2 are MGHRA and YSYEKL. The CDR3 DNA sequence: TGCGCCAGCAGCCATACATCGGGAAATCAGCCCCAGCATTTT. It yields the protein CASSHTSGNQPQHF.

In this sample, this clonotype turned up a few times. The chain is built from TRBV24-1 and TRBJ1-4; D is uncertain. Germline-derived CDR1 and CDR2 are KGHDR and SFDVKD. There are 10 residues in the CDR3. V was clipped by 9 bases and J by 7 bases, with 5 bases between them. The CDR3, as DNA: TGTGCCACCGTGGCTGAAAAACTGTTTTTT. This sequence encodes CATVAEKLFF.

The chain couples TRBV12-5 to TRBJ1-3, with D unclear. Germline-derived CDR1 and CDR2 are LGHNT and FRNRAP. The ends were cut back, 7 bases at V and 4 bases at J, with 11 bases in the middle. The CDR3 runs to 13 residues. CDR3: CASDSGVGNTIYF. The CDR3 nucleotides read TGTGCTAGTGACTCGGGAGTCGGAAACACCATATATTTT.

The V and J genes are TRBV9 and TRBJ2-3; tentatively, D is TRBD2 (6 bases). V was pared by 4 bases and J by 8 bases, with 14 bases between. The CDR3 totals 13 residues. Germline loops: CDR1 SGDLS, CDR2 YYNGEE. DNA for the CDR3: TGTGCCAGCAGCCCGCGCGGGGAGGTTACGCAGTATTTT. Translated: CASSPRGEVTQYF.

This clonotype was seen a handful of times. CDR3 sequence (DNA): TGTGCCAGCAGTTTAGACCAGTACAATGAGCAGTTCTTC. Encoded protein: CASSLDQYNEQFF. The rearrangement uses TRBV28 and TRBJ2-1; D remains unclear. Deletions cut 2 bases from V and 4 bases from J, with 6 bases between. This CDR3 has 13 residues. Germline V lookup: CDR1 MDHEN, CDR2 SYDVKM.

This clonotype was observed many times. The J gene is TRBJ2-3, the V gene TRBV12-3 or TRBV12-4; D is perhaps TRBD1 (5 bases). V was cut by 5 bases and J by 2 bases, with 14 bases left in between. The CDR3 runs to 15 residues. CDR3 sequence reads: CASSDDSAPTDTQYF. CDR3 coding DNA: TGTGCCAGCAGTGATGACAGCGCCCCCACAGATACGCAGTATTTT.